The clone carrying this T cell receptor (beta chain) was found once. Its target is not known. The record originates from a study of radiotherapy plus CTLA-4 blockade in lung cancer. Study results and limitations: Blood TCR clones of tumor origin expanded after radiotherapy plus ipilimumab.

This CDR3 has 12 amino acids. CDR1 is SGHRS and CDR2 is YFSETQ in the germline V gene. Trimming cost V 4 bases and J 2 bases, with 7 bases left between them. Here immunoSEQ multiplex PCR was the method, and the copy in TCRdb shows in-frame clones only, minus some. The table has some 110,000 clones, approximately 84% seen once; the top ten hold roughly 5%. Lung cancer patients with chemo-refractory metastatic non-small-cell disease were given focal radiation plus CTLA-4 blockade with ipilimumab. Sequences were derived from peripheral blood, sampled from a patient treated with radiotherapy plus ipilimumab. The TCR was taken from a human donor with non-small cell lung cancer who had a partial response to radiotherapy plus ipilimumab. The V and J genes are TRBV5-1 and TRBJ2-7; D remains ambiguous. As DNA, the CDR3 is TGCGCCAGCAGCCAATCTACCTACGAGCAGTACTTC. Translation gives CASSQSTYEQYF.